Presented here are 17 T cell receptor beta chains from one specimen sequenced in a study of T cells in Graves' hyperthyroidism and ophthalmopathy. RNA transcripts were the template for amplifying TCR beta CDR3 regions. Researchers ran a first-round RT-PCR on the TCR CDR3 using the HTBI primer set. TCRdb reprocessed the multiplex PCR reads with MiXCR, giving one entry per CDR3 protein. The sample holds under 350,000 distinct CDR3 sequences, about 21% seen once. The sample was blood. These receptor sequences come from a woman between 50 and 59 years old with Graves' hyperthyroidism.

There are many counts of this clonotype. The rearrangement joins TRBV2 to TRBJ1-3, with D perhaps TRBD1 (6 bases). The germline gives CDR1 SNHLY, CDR2 FYNNEI. This CDR3 comprises 12 residues. Between the trimmed V and J ends, which lost 7 bases and 2 bases, there was a span of 6 bases. The CDR3: CASKGAGNTIYF. The CDR3 DNA follows: TGTGCCAGCAAGGGGGCTGGAAACACCATATATTTT.

There are many counts of this clonotype. The chain has TRBV28 and TRBJ2-7; D ambiguous. V dropped 3 bases and J dropped 3 bases, with 6 bases sitting between them. Germline V gene sequence: CDR1 MDHEN, CDR2 SYDVKM. There are 12 residues in the CDR3. The CDR3 coding sequence is TGTGCCAGCAGTTTGTTGGTCTACGAGCAGTACTTC. Protein: CASSLLVYEQYF.

The CDR3 loop reads CASSARLAGGNEQFF. In DNA form, the CDR3 reads TGTGCCAGCAGCGCGAGACTAGCGGGGGGTAATGAGCAGTTCTTC. The chain joins TRBV2 to TRBJ2-1, with 13 bases matching TRBD2. Germline CDR1 is SNHLY and CDR2 is FYNNEI. V trimming: 6 bases; J trimming: 7 bases; junction bases outside the gene matches: 6. CDR3 size: 15 residues.

The chain has TRBV20-1 and TRBJ2-2; 7 bases line up with TRBD1. CDR1 and CDR2 (germline): DFQATT, SNEGSKA (reference sequence). The junction had 10 bases not matched to a gene; V was cut back by 5 bases and J by 13 bases. The CDR3 contains 12 residues. The CDR3 region is CSARDSIGGLFF. CDR3 nucleotide sequence: TGCAGTGCTCGGGACAGTATAGGAGGGCTGTTTTTT.

This clonotype appeared many times. The chain links TRBV10-3 to TRBJ1-4; tentative D call: TRBD1 (5 bases). The CDR3 contains 13 residues. Deletions cut 11 bases from V and 5 bases from J, with 15 bases between. CDR1 and CDR2 (germline): ENHRY, SYGVKD. CDR3 region: CAANRDDNEKLFF. CDR3 DNA: TGTGCCGCCAACCGGGACGACAATGAAAAACTGTTTTTT.

This clonotype came up many times. The genes are TRBV28 and TRBJ1-4; D perhaps matches TRBD1 (6 bases). Trimming shortened V by 2 bases and J by 5 bases, and 12 bases separated the two germline ends. The CDR3 sequence is 15 residues long. CDR1 and CDR2 from the germline V gene are MDHEN and SYDVKM. CDR3 residues: CASSLSTTGNEKLFF. The CDR3 DNA sequence: TGTGCCAGCAGTTTAAGTACGACAGGAAATGAAAAACTGTTTTTT.

J is TRBJ2-7 and V is TRBV30, with 9 nucleotides matching TRBD1. The CDR3 spans 13 residues. V was clipped by 3 bases and J by 2 bases; unmatched bases: 2. Germline loops: CDR1 GTSNPN, CDR2 SVGIG (reference sequence). This CDR3 is CAWRGTGTYEQYF. Written as DNA, the CDR3 is TGTGCCTGGAGGGGGACAGGGACCTACGAGCAGTACTTC.

Ten or more counts support this clonotype. In nucleotides, the CDR3 is TGTGCCTGGAGTTTCCGTCAGACCCACATTTTCTCCTACGAGCAGTACTTC. This sequence encodes CAWSFRQTHIFSYEQYF. The chain combines TRBV30 with TRBJ2-7; D remains unclear. V gave up 2 bases and J gave up 0 bases, with 20 bases separating them. The CDR3 extends over 17 amino acids. The V gene's germline CDR1 is GTSNPN and CDR2 SVGIG (reference sequence).

This clonotype turned up a few times. In this CDR3 the conserved last residue, phenylalanine or tryptophan, is missing, so a read error is likely. The chain couples TRBV5-8 to TRBJ2-5; the D call may be TRBD1 or TRBD2 (5 bases each). V was trimmed by 7 bases and J by 4 bases, leaving 17 bases between them. Germline CDR1 SGHTS, CDR2 YDEGEE. The CDR3 extends over 14 amino acids. The CDR3 protein is CASGMGFGGETQYL. The CDR3 DNA is TGTGCCAGCGGAATGGGTTTTGGGGGAGAGACCCAGTACCTC.

This clonotype showed up just a few times. V gene TRBV20-1 combines with J gene TRBJ2-7; 14 nucleotides align to TRBD2. The CDR3 has 16 amino acids. V lost 1 base and J lost 2; bases outside the gene matches: 4. CDR1 DFQATT and CDR2 SNEGSKA come from the germline V gene (reference sequence). The CDR3 here is CSARAGTSGSTYEQYF. The CDR3 nucleotides read TGCAGTGCTAGAGCCGGGACTAGCGGGAGCACCTACGAGCAGTACTTC.

Many counts were recorded for this clonotype. The chain couples TRBV27 to TRBJ2-2; 8 nucleotides match TRBD2. V lost 0 bases, J lost 2 bases, and 8 bases stayed unmatched. This CDR3 spans 18 amino acids. The germline V gene encodes CDR1 MNHEY and CDR2 SMNVEV (reference sequence). CDR3 amino acids: CASSLSVFGRANTGELFF. In nucleotides, the CDR3 is TGTGCCAGCAGTTTATCGGTCTTCGGGAGGGCCAACACCGGGGAGCTGTTTTTT.

V is TRBV2 and J is TRBJ1-6; a possible D gene is TRBD1 (5 bases). The germline gives CDR1 SNHLY, CDR2 FYNNEI. V was trimmed by 5 bases and J by 9 bases, leaving 20 bases between them. The CDR3 length is 16 residues. CDR3 bases: TGTGCCAGCAGTTTTCACCCCTGGGGACCAAGTTCACCCCTCCACTTT. This sequence encodes CASSFHPWGPSSPLHF.

This clonotype was seen only a few times. V gene TRBV19 combines with J gene TRBJ1-1, with 9 bases that match TRBD1. The CDR3 totals 15 residues. V trimming: 7 bases; J trimming: 2 bases; junction bases outside the gene matches: 8. Germline assignment: CDR1 LNHDA and CDR2 SQIVND (reference sequence). The CDR3 is CASNRRDRDNTEAFF. The CDR3 DNA reads as TGTGCCAGTAATCGACGGGACAGGGATAACACTGAAGCTTTCTTT.

This clonotype occurred many times. This sequence joins TRBV5-1 and TRBJ2-1; TRBD2 is a possible D gene (6 bases). V gave up 2 bases and J gave up 3 bases, with 9 bases separating them. Germline lookup yields CDR1 SGHRS and CDR2 YFSETQ. This CDR3 is 14 amino acids long. CDR3 nucleotides: TGCGCCAGCAGCTTCGGGGGAGACTACAATGAGCAGTTCTTC. Translated: CASSFGGDYNEQFF.

This clonotype was found many times. V and J are TRBV20-1 and TRBJ1-1, with a weak D call TRBD1 (6 bases). The germline V and J ends were trimmed by 1 base and 4 bases, with 13 bases remaining between them. Germline V gives CDR1 DFQATT, CDR2 SNEGSKA (reference sequence). CDR3 length equals 14 residues. CDR3 bases: TGCAGTGCTAGAGGGGGGGGCCAGGGCACTGAAGCTTTCTTT. Encoded protein: CSARGGGQGTEAFF.

This clonotype came up many times. The chain has TRBV30 and TRBJ1-1, with a possible D match to TRBD1 (5 bases). The CDR3 length is 17 residues. CDR1 GTSNPN and CDR2 SVGIG come from the germline V gene (reference sequence). Trimming cost V 0 bases and J 3 bases, with 20 bases left between them. CDR3 bases: TGTGCCTGGAGTGTCTTCTGGGGCACCCTGCGGGACACTGAAGCTTTCTTT. Protein sequence: CAWSVFWGTLRDTEAFF.

This clonotype turned up a few times. The chain employs TRBV28 and TRBJ1-2; D is perhaps TRBD1 (5 bases). The CDR3 loop spans 15 amino acids. Germline values: CDR1 MDHEN, CDR2 SYDVKM. V was trimmed by 6 bases and J by 8 bases, leaving 22 bases between them. CDR3 nucleotides: TGTGCCAGCAGAGCGCCGGACAAGCTCCTTTTAGGCTACACCTTC. Amino acid sequence: CASRAPDKLLLGYTF.